The rows below give T cell receptor beta chains drawn from one sample of a study of response to subunit inactivated influenza vaccine. TCRdb ran MiXCR on the RT-PCR reads and lists one entry per CDR3 protein. The table includes about 540,000 distinct CDR3 sequences, roughly 23% detected once. These records were also assigned to another study, of T cells expressing NK-cell markers.

The sample consisted of CD4+ T cells sorted from PBMCs, taken approximately 12 days after vaccination. The receptors were gathered from a man aged 50 or older who received an inactivated influenza vaccine. Each CDR3 is given with its conserved first and last residue. The D gene is left open where the match is weak. Clone size, where shown, is once, few, many, or a class for clones that have expanded.

few TRBJ2-2 TRBV7-9 TRBD1 CASSLGQGTNTGELFF TGTGCCAGCAGCTTAGGACAGGGCACGAACACCGGGGAGCTGTTTTTT
few TRBJ1-5 TRBV4-2 NA CASSPGEDQPQHF TGTGCCAGCAGCCCAGGGGAGGATCAGCCCCAGCATTTT
NA TRBJ1-6 TRBV2 TRBD1 CASDRGSSPLHF TGTGCCAGCGACAGGGGGAGTTCACCCCTCCACTTT
NA TRBJ2-2 TRBV10-3 TRBD2 CAIRGLGDTGELFF TGTGCCATCAGAGGACTAGGAGACACCGGGGAGCTGTTTTTT
few TRBJ2-3 TRBV6-1 TRBD2 CASSEGGLAGGTDTQYF TGTGCCAGCAGTGAAGGGGGACTAGCGGGCGGCACAGATACGCAGTATTTT
NA TRBJ1-5 TRBV30 TRBD1 CAWSVRGQGRNQPQHF TGTGCCTGGAGTGTACGCGGACAGGGACGCAATCAGCCCCAGCATTTT
few TRBJ2-2 TRBV10-3 NA CAISESGLPTGELFF TGTGCCATCAGTGAGTCGGGGCTCCCTACCGGGGAGCTGTTTTTT
NA TRBJ2-1 TRBV20-1 NA CSARARTGYNEQFF TGCAGTGCTAGAGCACGGACGGGATACAATGAGCAGTTCTTC
few TRBJ1-3 TRBV12-3/TRBV12-4 NA CASSEGYNGGNTIYF TGTGCCAGCAGTGAGGGCTATAACGGAGGAAACACCATATATTTT
few TRBJ2-2 TRBV9 NA CASSVGISGPNTGELFF TGTGCCAGCAGCGTAGGGATTTCGGGTCCGAACACCGGGGAGCTGTTTTTT
few TRBJ1-6 TRBV12-3/TRBV12-4 NA CASSFRGAANSPLHF TGTGCCAGCAGTTTCCGGGGGGCCGCTAATTCACCCCTCCACTTT
few TRBJ2-2 TRBV30 NA CAWRDSGTLTGELFF TGTGCCTGGAGAGACTCCGGGACACTCACCGGGGAGCTGTTTTTT
NA TRBJ2-2 TRBV20-1 TRBD2 CSARAGGTGELFF TGCAGTGCTAGAGCCGGGGGGACCGGGGAGCTGTTTTTT
few TRBJ1-1 TRBV10-3 NA CATHLDRNTEAFF TGTGCCACTCATTTGGACAGGAACACTGAAGCTTTCTTT
few TRBJ2-3 TRBV7-2 NA CASSLAGSTADTQYF TGTGCCAGCAGCTTAGCCGGGAGTACGGCAGATACGCAGTATTTT
few TRBJ2-1 TRBV5-1 NA CASSVGTTTSYNEQFF TGCGCCAGCAGCGTAGGGACAACCACATCCTACAATGAGCAGTTCTTC
NA TRBJ2-1 TRBV6-5 TRBD1 CASSSTRDRDHEQFF TGTGCCAGCAGTTCAACCCGGGACAGGGACCATGAGCAGTTCTTC
many TRBJ2-3 TRBV27 TRBD2 CASMVQRGDTQYF TGTGCCAGCATGGTGCAGCGGGGTGATACGCAGTATTTT
NA TRBJ1-2 TRBV20-1 NA CSARAPPGGDYGYTF TGCAGTGCTAGAGCCCCACCGGGAGGGGACTATGGCTACACCTTC
NA TRBJ2-2 TRBV4-2 NA CASSQTSARELFF TGTGCCAGCAGCCAGACGTCCGCCCGGGAGCTGTTTTTT
few TRBJ2-7 TRBV5-1 NA CASRYDYEQYF TGCGCCAGCAGGTACGACTACGAGCAGTACTTC
many TRBJ2-3 TRBV12-3/TRBV12-4 NA CASSSGGGDTQYF TGTGCCAGCAGTTCCGGCGGAGGGGATACGCAGTATTTT
NA TRBJ1-1 TRBV12-3/TRBV12-4 TRBD1 CASSMRQGAGAFF TGTGCCAGCAGTATGAGACAGGGGGCAGGGGCTTTCTTT
NA TRBJ1-1 TRBV7-9 TRBD1 CASSLFPRDRATEAFF TGTGCCAGCAGCTTATTCCCTAGGGACAGGGCAACTGAAGCTTTCTTT
few TRBJ2-3 TRBV29-1 TRBD2 CSVDTRTSGPNTDTQYF TGCAGCGTTGACACCCGGACTAGCGGGCCGAACACAGATACGCAGTATTTT
NA TRBJ1-1 TRBV12-3/TRBV12-4 TRBD1 CASMRDSLGTEAFF TGTGCCAGCATGAGGGACAGTCTCGGCACTGAAGCTTTCTTT
NA TRBJ2-3 TRBV5-1 NA CASSSLGQHTDTQYF TGCGCCAGCAGCTCACTAGGACAGCACACAGATACGCAGTATTTT
many TRBJ2-2 TRBV12-3/TRBV12-4 TRBD2 CASSRTSGVVGELFF TGTGCCAGCAGTCGGACTAGCGGGGTTGTCGGGGAGCTGTTTTTT
few TRBJ1-6 TRBV28 NA CASSSLNSRNSPLHF TGTGCCAGCAGTTCCTTAAACTCAAGGAATTCACCCCTCCACTTT
NA TRBJ1-2 TRBV7-2 NA CASSLEARAYGYTF TGTGCCAGCAGCTTAGAGGCCAGGGCTTATGGCTACACCTTC
NA TRBJ1-4 TRBV7-2 NA CASSLTPPPGEKLFF TGTGCCAGCAGCTTAACACCACCACCCGGTGAAAAACTGTTTTTT
few TRBJ2-3 TRBV7-9 NA CASSPRRGRASTDTQYF TGTGCCAGCAGCCCTAGAAGAGGCCGAGCTAGCACAGATACGCAGTATTTT